Below, one TCR beta chain is given with its context. Antigen: not known. The immunoSEQ assay was v3. Repertoires were generated with immunoSEQ multiplex PCR, while TCRdb's copy carries only in-frame clones and drops some. The table has about 52,000 clones, 79% seen once. The time point here: pre-treatment sample, taken before nivolumab and TIL therapy. V lost 6 bases and J 2 bases, leaving 17 bases between the germline ends. Looked up from germline, CDR1 is MNHNY and CDR2 is SVGAGI (reference sequence). This CDR3 has 15 amino acids. This record comes from a study of TIL therapy for anti-PD-1-resistant metastatic lung cancer. Study overall: Median tumor PD-L1 proportion score was approximately 5.7%. Most patients had lung adenocarcinoma. Tumors carried a median about 1.6 non-synonymous mutations per megabase.

Overall study findings and caveats: Treatment-naive, never-smoker and oncogene-addicted patients were overrepresented in this highly selected cohort.

Here the sequenced sample was blood, taken at baseline. The clonotype originates from a woman between 30 and 80 years old with non-small cell lung cancer. The genes are TRBV6-6 and TRBJ2-7; maybe TRBD2 (5 bases). In nucleotides, the CDR3 is TGTGCCAGCAGCAATAGTGGACTGCAGCCCTACGAGCAGTACTTC. It translates to CASSNSGLQPYEQYF.